This T cell receptor beta chain was observed in a study of blood T cell repertoires in COVID-19. V was clipped by 2 bases and J by 2 bases, with 10 bases between them. Looked up from germline, CDR1 is SGHNT and CDR2 is YENEEA. This CDR3 has 14 amino acids. TCRdb's table, derived via immunoSEQ multiplex PCR, lists solely in-frame clones and lacks some. The sample holds 100,000 or so clones, 90% to 95% seen once. The source of this sequence is a man aged 50-59 years with acute or convalescent COVID-19. Sequencing was done on a sample of peripheral blood. The chain recombines TRBV11-3 with TRBJ2-7; maybe TRBD1 (5 bases). The CDR3 DNA is TGTGCCAGCAGCTTACAAGGGGCAACCTACGAGCAGTACTTC. Translated, it gives CASSLQGATYEQYF.